The subject of this entry is one T cell receptor (beta chain). Its antigen remains unknown. The junction departs from germline at one end; a sequencing error may be responsible. The sample originates from a study of tumor and adjacent non-tumor tissue in lung cancer. Study-level findings and limits: Tumor repertoires had a smaller top 100 clone share than normal lung.

Three rounds of nested PCR, following a modified ARM-PCR protocol, produced the TCRbeta library. TCRdb independently ran MiXCR on the multiplex PCR reads; one entry per CDR3 protein. There are almost 75,000 distinct CDR3 sequences in the sample; 65% to 75% occur only once, and 25% to 35% lies in the top ten. No cell sorting was done before RNA was extracted from the tissue. The normal lung tissue was taken more than 3 cm from the tumor edge. Donors were chemotherapy-naive, newly diagnosed lung cancer surgical patients in China, August–late 2014. This CDR3 region has 16 residues. CDR1 and CDR2 (germline): LGHNA, YSLEER.

The genes are TRBV4-3 and TRBJ2-1; no clear D gene. The sequencing input was distant non-tumor lung tissue. This TCR was sampled from a woman between 45 and 60 years old with non-small cell lung cancer. The CDR3 loop reads CASTQDRVSSYNEQFF. CDR3 nucleotides: TGCGCCAGCACCCAAGATCGGGTTAGCTCCTACAATGAGCAGTTCTTC.